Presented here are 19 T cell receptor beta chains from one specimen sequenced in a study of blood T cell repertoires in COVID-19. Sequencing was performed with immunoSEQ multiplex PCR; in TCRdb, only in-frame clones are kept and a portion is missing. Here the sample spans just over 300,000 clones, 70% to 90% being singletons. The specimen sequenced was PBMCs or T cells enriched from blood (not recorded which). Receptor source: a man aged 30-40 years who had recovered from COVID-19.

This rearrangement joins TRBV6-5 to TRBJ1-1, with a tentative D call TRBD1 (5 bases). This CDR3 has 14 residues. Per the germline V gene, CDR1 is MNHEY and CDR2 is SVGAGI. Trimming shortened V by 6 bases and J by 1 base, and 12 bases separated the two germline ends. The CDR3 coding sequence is TGTGCCAGCAGACCCACCGGGGGGAACACTGAAGCTTTCTTT. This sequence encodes CASRPTGGNTEAFF.

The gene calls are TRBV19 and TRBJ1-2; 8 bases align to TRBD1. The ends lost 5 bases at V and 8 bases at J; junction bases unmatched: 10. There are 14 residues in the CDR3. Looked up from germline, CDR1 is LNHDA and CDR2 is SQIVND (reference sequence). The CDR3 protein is CASSQPGGERGYTF. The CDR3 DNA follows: TGTGCCAGTAGTCAGCCAGGGGGCGAGCGCGGCTACACCTTC.

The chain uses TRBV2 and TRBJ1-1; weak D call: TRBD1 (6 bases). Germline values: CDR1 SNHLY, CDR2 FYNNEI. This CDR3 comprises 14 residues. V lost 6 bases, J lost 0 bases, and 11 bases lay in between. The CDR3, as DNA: TGTGCCAGCAGGGGGACAAGCATGAACACTGAAGCTTTCTTT. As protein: CASRGTSMNTEAFF.

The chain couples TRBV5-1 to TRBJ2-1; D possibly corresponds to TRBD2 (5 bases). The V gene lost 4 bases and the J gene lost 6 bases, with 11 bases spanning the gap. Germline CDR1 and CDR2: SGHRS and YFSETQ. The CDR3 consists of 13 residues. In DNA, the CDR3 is TGCGCCAGCAGCGCCGGGATCTTCAATGAGCAGTTCTTC. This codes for CASSAGIFNEQFF.

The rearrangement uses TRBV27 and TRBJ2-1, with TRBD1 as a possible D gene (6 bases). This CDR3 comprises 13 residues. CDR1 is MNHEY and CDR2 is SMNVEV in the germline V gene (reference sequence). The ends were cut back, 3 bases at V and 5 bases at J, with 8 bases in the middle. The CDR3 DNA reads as TGTGCCAGCAGTTTTCCAGGGGACAATGAGCAGTTCTTC. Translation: CASSFPGDNEQFF.

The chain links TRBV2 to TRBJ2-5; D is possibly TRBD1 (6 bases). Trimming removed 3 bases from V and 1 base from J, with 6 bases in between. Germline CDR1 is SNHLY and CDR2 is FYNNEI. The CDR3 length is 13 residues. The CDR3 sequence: CASSEDSQETQYF. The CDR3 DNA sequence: TGTGCCAGCAGTGAGGACAGCCAAGAGACCCAGTACTTC.

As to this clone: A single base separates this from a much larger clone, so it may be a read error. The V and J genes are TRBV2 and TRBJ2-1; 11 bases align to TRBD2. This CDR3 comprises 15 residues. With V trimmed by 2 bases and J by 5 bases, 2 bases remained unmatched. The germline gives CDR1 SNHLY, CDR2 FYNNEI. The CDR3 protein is CASSETSGSHNEQFF. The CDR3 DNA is TGTGCCAGCAGTGAAACTAGCGGGAGCCACAATGAGCAGTTCTTC.

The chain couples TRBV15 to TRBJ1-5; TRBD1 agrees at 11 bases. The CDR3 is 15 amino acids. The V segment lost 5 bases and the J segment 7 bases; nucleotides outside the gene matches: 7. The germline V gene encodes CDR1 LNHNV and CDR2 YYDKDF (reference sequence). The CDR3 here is CATSPAGQGEQPQHF. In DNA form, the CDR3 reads TGTGCCACCAGCCCAGCGGGACAGGGGGAACAGCCCCAGCATTTT.

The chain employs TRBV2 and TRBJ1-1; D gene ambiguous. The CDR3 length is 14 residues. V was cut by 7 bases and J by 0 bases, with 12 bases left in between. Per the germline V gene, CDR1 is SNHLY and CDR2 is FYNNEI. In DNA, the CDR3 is TGTGCCAGCACCGAGCCGGGAATGAACACTGAAGCTTTCTTT. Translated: CASTEPGMNTEAFF.

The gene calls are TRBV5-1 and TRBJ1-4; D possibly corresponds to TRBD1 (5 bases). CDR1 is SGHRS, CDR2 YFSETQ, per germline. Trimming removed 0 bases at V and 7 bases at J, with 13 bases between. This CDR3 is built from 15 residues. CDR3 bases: TGCGCCAGCAGCTTGGCCGGGCAGGGTCTTGAAAAACTGTTTTTT. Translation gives CASSLAGQGLEKLFF.

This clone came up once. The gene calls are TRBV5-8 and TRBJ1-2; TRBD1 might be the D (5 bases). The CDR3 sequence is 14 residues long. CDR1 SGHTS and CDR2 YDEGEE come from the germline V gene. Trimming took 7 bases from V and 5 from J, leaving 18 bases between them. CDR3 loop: CASSPGGGGYGYTF. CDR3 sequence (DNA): TGTGCCAGCTCCCCCGGGGGAGGAGGGTATGGCTACACCTTC. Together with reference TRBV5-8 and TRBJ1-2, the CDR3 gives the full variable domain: EAGVTQSPTHLIKTRGQQATLRCSPISGHTSVYWYQQALGLGLQFLLWYDEGEERNRGNFPPRFSGRQFPNYSSELNVNALELEDSALYLCASSPGGGGYGYTFGSGTRLTVV.

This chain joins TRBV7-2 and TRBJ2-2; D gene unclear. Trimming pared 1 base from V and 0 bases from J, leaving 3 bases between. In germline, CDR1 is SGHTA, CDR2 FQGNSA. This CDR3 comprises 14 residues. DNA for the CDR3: TGTGCCAGCAGCTTAGTAACGAACACCGGGGAGCTGTTTTTT. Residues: CASSLVTNTGELFF. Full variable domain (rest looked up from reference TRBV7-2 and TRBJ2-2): GAGVSQSPSNKVTEKGKDVELRCDPISGHTALYWYRQSLGQGLEFLIYFQGNSAPDKSGLPSDRFSAERTGGSVSTLTIQRTQQEDSAVYLCASSLVTNTGELFFGEGSRLTVL.

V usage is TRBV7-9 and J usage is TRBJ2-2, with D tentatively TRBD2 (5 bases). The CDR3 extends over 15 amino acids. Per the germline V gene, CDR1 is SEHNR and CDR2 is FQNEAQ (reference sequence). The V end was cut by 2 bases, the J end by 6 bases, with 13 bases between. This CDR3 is CASSLLYSESGELFF. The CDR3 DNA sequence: TGTGCCAGCAGCTTACTTTATAGCGAATCCGGGGAGCTGTTTTTT.

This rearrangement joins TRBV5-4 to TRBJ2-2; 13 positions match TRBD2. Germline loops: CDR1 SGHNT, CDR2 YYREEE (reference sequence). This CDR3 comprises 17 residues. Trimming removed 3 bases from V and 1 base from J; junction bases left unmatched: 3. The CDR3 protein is CASSSWTSGGNTGELFF. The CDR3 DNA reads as TGTGCCAGCAGCTCATGGACTAGCGGGGGGAACACCGGGGAGCTGTTTTTT.

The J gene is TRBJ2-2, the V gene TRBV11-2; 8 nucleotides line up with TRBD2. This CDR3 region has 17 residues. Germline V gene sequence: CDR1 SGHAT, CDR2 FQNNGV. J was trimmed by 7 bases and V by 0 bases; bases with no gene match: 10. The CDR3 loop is CASSLDLWREDFGELFF. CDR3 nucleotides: TGTGCCAGCAGCTTAGATCTTTGGCGGGAGGATTTCGGGGAGCTGTTTTTT. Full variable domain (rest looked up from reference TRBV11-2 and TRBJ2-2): EAGVAQSPRYKIIEKRQSVAFWCNPISGHATLYWYQQILGQGPKLLIQFQNNGVVDDSQLPKDRFSAERLKGVDSTLKIQPAKLEDSAVYLCASSLDLWREDFGELFFGEGSRLTVL.

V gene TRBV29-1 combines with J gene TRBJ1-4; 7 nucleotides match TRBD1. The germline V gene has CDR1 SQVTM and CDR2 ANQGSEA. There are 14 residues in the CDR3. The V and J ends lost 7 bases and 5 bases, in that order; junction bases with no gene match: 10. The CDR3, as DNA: TGCAGCGCCGCACAATCGACAGGGAATGAAAAACTGTTTTTT. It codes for CSAAQSTGNEKLFF. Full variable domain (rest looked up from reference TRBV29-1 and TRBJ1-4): SAVISQKPSRDICQRGTSLTIQCQVDSQVTMMFWYRQQPGQSLTLIATANQGSEATYESGFVIDKFPISRPNLTFSTLTVSNMSPEDSSIYLCSAAQSTGNEKLFFGSGTQLSVL.

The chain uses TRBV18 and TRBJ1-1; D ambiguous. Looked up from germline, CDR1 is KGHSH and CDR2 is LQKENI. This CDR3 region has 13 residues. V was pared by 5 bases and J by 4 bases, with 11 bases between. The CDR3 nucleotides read TGTGCCAGCTCAGAGGGAATAGGCACTGAAGCTTTCTTT. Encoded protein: CASSEGIGTEAFF. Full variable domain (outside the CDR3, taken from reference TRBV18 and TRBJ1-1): NAGVMQNPRHLVRRRGQEARLRCSPMKGHSHVYWYRQLPEEGLKFMVYLQKENIIDESGMPKERFSAEFPKEGPSILRIQQVVRGDSAAYFCASSEGIGTEAFFGQGTRLTVV.

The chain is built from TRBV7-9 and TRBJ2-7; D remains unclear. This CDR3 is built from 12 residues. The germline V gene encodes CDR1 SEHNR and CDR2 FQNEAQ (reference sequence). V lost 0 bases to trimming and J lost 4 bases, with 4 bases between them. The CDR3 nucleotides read TGTGCCAGCAGCTTAGCCCCTTACGAGCAGTACTTC. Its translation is CASSLAPYEQYF.

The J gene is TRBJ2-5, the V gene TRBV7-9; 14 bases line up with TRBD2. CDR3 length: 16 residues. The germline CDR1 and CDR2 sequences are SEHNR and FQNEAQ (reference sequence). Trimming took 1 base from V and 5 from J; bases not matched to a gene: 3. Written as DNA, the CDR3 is TGTGCCAGCAGCTTAGTGACTAGCGGGAGGGGGGAGACCCAGTACTTC. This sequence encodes CASSLVTSGRGETQYF.